These 13 T cell receptor beta chains came from one sample sequenced in a study of cytomegalovirus exposure and HLA in healthy donors. Use of 60 Vbeta and 13 Jbeta primers characterized the PCR. Produced via immunoSEQ multiplex PCR; TCRdb's table is partial and in-frame only. The sample data list about 88,000 clones. The specimen was PBMCs. These receptors all stem from a girl aged 10-17 years in good health and CMV-seropositive.

J is TRBJ2-7 and V is TRBV11-2; maybe TRBD1 (6 bases). The germline V and J ends were trimmed by 0 bases and 3 bases, with 9 bases remaining between them. Germline loops: CDR1 SGHAT, CDR2 FQNNGV. The CDR3 sequence is 14 residues long. CDR3 residues: CASSLEAGDYEQYF. For the CDR3, the DNA is TGTGCCAGCAGCTTAGAGGCAGGGGACTACGAGCAGTACTTC. Combining the CDR3 with reference TRBV11-2 and TRBJ2-7 gives the whole variable domain EAGVAQSPRYKIIEKRQSVAFWCNPISGHATLYWYQQILGQGPKLLIQFQNNGVVDDSQLPKDRFSAERLKGVDSTLKIQPAKLEDSAVYLCASSLEAGDYEQYFGPGTRLTVT.

The rearrangement joins TRBV7-2 to TRBJ1-2, with D unresolved. The germline CDR1 and CDR2 sequences are SGHTA and FQGNSA. V lost 10 bases to trimming and J lost 0 bases, with 24 bases between them. The CDR3 is 17 residues long. The DNA for the CDR3 is TGTGCCACCCAACAGCTACCCAGCACGCTGTCTAACTATGGCTACACCTTC. It is translated as CATQQLPSTLSNYGYTF.

This chain links TRBV7-9 with TRBJ2-3, with 9 nucleotides matching TRBD1. The CDR3 extends over 16 amino acids. The V and J ends lost 4 bases and 2 bases, in that order; junction bases with no gene match: 7. Germline V lookup: CDR1 SEHNR, CDR2 FQNEAQ (reference sequence). The DNA for the CDR3 is TGTGCCAGCAGCTATCCTTGGACAGGGGTCACAGATACGCAGTATTTT. Encoded protein: CASSYPWTGVTDTQYF. Full variable domain (remainder filled in from reference TRBV7-9 and TRBJ2-3): DTGVSQNPRHKITKRGQNVTFRCDPISEHNRLYWYRQTLGQGPEFLTYFQNEAQLEKSRLLSDRFSAERPKGSFSTLEIQRTEQGDSAMYLCASSYPWTGVTDTQYFGPGTRLTVL.

The rearrangement links TRBV5-6 to TRBJ1-2; TRBD1 might be the D (5 bases). CDR3 length: 14 amino acids. V was shortened by 0 bases and J by 0 bases, with 6 bases between the two germline ends. The germline gives CDR1 SGHDT, CDR2 YYEEEE. CDR3 nucleotides: TGTGCCAGCAGCTTGGAGGGGTCTAACTATGGCTACACCTTC. It yields the protein CASSLEGSNYGYTF.

The genes are TRBV27 and TRBJ1-1; D unclear. Trimming left V 2 bases short and J 10 bases short, with 8 bases between. The V gene's germline CDR1 is MNHEY and CDR2 SMNVEV (reference sequence). This CDR3 spans 11 amino acids. For the CDR3, the DNA is TGTGCCAGCAGTTTACTCGGGGTAGCTTTCTTT. Amino acid sequence: CASSLLGVAFF.

CDR3 loop: CASSYSIGKTNEKLFF. The CDR3 coding sequence is TGTGCCAGCAGTTACTCGATCGGGAAGACTAATGAAAAACTGTTTTTT. The chain has TRBV6-5 and TRBJ1-4; D is unclear. Germline V gene lookup returns CDR1 MNHEY and CDR2 SVGAGI. The V end was cut by 0 bases, the J end by 2 bases, with 10 bases between. The CDR3 is 16 residues long.

The rearrangement uses TRBV5-6 and TRBJ1-2; 7 bases map to TRBD1. Losses at the gene ends were 4 bases for V and 4 bases for J; bases not matched to a gene: 7. Germline V lookup: CDR1 SGHDT, CDR2 YYEEEE. The CDR3 has 14 residues. As DNA, the CDR3 is TGTGCCAGCAGCGCGGTGACAGGGCTCTATGGCTACACCTTC. Translation: CASSAVTGLYGYTF.

The chain couples TRBV7-3 to TRBJ2-3, with TRBD2 matching over 10 bases. V trimming: 1 base; J trimming: 10 bases; junction bases outside the gene matches: 8. The CDR3 sequence is 15 residues long. Per germline, CDR1 SGHTA and CDR2 FQGTGA. CDR3 region: CASSLKRGGFSPQYF. The DNA of the CDR3 is TGTGCCAGCAGCTTAAAGCGGGGGGGCTTCTCTCCGCAGTATTTT. The full variable domain, rest sourced from reference TRBV7-3 and TRBJ2-3, is GAGVSQTPSNKVTEKGKYVELRCDPISGHTALYWYRQSLGQGPEFLIYFQGTGAADDSGLPNDRFFAVRPEGSVSTLKIQRTERGDSAVYLCASSLKRGGFSPQYFGPGTRLTVL.

The chain recombines TRBV5-1 with TRBJ2-7, with 14 bases lining up with TRBD2. The CDR3 has 19 residues. Germline-derived CDR1 and CDR2 are SGHRS and YFSETQ. Trimming took 6 bases from V and 4 from J; bases not matched to a gene: 18. CDR3 region: CASNQLTSGGALRPYEQYF. For the CDR3, the DNA is TGCGCCAGCAACCAACTGACTAGCGGGGGGGCTCTCCGTCCTTACGAGCAGTACTTC.

The chain recombines TRBV7-9 with TRBJ2-4; the match to TRBD1 covers 9 bases. CDR1 is SEHNR, CDR2 FQNEAQ, per germline (reference sequence). The V and J ends lost 5 bases and 0 bases, in that order; junction bases with no gene match: 5. The CDR3 spans 16 residues. For the CDR3, the DNA is TGTGCCAGCAGCCAGGGACAGGGACTAGCCAAAAACATTCAGTACTTC. It codes for CASSQGQGLAKNIQYF.

The rearrangement joins TRBV5-1 to TRBJ2-6; D might be TRBD2 (5 bases). The CDR3 consists of 15 residues. Trimming removed 1 base at V and 3 bases at J, with 8 bases between. CDR1 is SGHRS, CDR2 YFSETQ, per germline. The CDR3 nucleotides read TGCGCCAGCAGCTTGAGGGAGAATGGGGCCAACGTCCTGACTTTC. Translation gives CASSLRENGANVLTF.

The chain combines TRBV4-1 with TRBJ2-7, with 8 bases that match TRBD1. V trimming: 1 base; J trimming: 6 bases; junction bases outside the gene matches: 2. This CDR3 has 13 amino acids. Germline V gene sequence: CDR1 MGHRA, CDR2 YSYEKL. CDR3: CASSQGQGLEQYV. CDR3 in DNA: TGCGCCAGCAGCCAAGGACAGGGGCTCGAGCAGTACGTC.

V and J are TRBV2 and TRBJ1-5; no clear D. Trimming removed 4 bases from V and 4 bases from J, with 11 bases in between. Germline-derived CDR1 and CDR2 are SNHLY and FYNNEI. The CDR3 length is 14 residues. The CDR3 nucleotides read TGTGCCAGCAGTGGGGAGGGTCGAAATCAGCCCCAGCATTTT. It codes for CASSGEGRNQPQHF.